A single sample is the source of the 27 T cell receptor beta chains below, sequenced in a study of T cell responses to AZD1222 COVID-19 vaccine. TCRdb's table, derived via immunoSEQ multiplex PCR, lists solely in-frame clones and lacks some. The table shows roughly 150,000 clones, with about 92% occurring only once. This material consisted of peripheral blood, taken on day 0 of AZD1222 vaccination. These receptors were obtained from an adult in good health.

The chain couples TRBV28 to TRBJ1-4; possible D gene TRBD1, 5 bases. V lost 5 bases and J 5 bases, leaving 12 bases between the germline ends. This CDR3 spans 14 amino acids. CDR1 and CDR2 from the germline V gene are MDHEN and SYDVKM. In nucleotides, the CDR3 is TGTGCCAGCAGTCCACCTGGGACGAATGAAAAACTGTTTTTT. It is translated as CASSPPGTNEKLFF.

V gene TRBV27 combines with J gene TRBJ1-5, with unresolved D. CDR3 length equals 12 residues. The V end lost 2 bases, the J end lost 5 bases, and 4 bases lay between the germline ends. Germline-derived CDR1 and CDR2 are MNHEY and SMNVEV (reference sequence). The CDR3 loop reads CASSLQHQPQHF. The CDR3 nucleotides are TGTGCCAGCAGTTTACAGCATCAGCCCCAGCATTTT.

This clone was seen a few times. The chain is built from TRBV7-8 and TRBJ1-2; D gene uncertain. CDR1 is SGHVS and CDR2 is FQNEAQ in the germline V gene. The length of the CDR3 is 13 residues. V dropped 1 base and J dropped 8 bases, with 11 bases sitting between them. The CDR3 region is CASSLGGSDGYTF. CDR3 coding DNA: TGTGCCAGCAGCTTAGGAGGATCCGACGGCTACACCTTC.

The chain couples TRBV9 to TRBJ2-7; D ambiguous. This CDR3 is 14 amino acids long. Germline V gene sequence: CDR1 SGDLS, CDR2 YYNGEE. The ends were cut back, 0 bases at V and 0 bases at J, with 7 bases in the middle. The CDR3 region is CASSVVPSSYEQYF. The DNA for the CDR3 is TGTGCCAGCAGCGTAGTCCCGAGCTCCTACGAGCAGTACTTC. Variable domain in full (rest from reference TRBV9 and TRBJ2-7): DSGVTQTPKHLITATGQRVTLRCSPRSGDLSVYWYQQSLDQGLQFLIQYYNGEERAKGNILERFSAQQFPDLHSELNLSSLELGDSALYFCASSVVPSSYEQYFGPGTRLTVT.

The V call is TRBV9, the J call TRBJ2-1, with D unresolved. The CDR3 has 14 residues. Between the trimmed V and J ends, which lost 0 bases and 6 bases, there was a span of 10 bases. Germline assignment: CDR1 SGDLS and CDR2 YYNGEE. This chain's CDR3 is CASSVDWGGNEQFF. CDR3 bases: TGTGCCAGCAGCGTAGATTGGGGTGGCAATGAGCAGTTCTTC.

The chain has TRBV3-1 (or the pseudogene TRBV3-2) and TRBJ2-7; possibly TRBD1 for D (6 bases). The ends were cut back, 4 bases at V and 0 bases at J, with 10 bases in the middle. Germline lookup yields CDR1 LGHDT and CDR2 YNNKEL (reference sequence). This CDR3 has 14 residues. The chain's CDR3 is CASSPGGTSYEQYF. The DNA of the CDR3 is TGTGCCAGCAGCCCTGGGGGCACCTCCTACGAGCAGTACTTC.

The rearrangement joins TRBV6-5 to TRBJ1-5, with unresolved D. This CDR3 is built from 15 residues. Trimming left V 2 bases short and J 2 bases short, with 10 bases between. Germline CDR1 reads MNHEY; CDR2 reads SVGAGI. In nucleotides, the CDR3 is TGTGCCAGCAGTTACGGAGGGAACGGCAATCAGCCCCAGCATTTT. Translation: CASSYGGNGNQPQHF.

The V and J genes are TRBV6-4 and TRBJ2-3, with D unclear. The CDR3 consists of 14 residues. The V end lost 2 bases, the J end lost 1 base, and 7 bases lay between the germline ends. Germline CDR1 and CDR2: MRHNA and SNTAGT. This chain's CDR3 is CASSDGGGTDTQYF. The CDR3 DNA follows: TGTGCCAGCAGTGACGGCGGCGGCACAGATACGCAGTATTTT.

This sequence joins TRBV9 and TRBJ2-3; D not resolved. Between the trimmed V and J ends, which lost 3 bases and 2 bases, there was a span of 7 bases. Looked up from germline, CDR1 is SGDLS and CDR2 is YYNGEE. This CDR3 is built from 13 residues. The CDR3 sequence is CASSGSYTDTQYF. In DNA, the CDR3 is TGTGCCAGCAGCGGGTCTTACACAGATACGCAGTATTTT.

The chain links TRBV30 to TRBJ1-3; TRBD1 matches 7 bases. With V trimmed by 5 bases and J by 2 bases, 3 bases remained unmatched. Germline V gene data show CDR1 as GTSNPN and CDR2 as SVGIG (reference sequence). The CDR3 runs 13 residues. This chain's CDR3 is CAWRGTAGNTIYF. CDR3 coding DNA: TGTGCCTGGCGAGGGACAGCTGGAAACACCATATATTTT.

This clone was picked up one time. The CDR3 sequence: CASSLVVTGQISGYTF. The DNA of the CDR3 is TGTGCCAGCAGCCTCGTTGTGACAGGTCAAATTAGCGGCTACACCTTC. This chain links TRBV5-6 with TRBJ1-2; D might be TRBD1 (6 bases). Germline lookup yields CDR1 SGHDT and CDR2 YYEEEE. Trimming took 4 bases from V and 8 from J, leaving 24 bases between them. The CDR3 is 16 amino acids.

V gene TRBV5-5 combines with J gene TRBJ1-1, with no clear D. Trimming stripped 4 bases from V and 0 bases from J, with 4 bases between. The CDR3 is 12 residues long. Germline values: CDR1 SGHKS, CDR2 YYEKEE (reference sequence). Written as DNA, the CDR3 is TGTGCCAGCAGCACGGTGAACACTGAAGCTTTCTTT. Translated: CASSTVNTEAFF.

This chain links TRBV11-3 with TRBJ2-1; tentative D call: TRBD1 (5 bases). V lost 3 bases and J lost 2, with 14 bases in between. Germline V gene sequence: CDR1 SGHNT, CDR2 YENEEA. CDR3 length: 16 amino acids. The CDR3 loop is CASSFERQSTYNEQFF. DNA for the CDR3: TGTGCCAGCAGCTTTGAGAGACAGTCTACCTACAATGAGCAGTTCTTC. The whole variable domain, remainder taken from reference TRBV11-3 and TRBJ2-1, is EAGVVQSPRYKIIEKKQPVAFWCNPISGHNTLYWYLQNLGQGPELLIRYENEEAVDDSQLPKDRFSAERLKGVDSTLKIQPAELGDSAVYLCASSFERQSTYNEQFFGPGTRLTVL.

CDR3 nucleotide sequence: TGTGCCAGCAGCGCAGGGGGTTGGGACAGGGGTATATATAATTCACCCCTCCACTTT. The encoded protein is CASSAGGWDRGIYNSPLHF. The chain couples TRBV9 to TRBJ1-6; 10 nucleotides match TRBD1. Germline CDR1 and CDR2: SGDLS and YYNGEE. Trimming cost V 3 bases and J 4 bases; bases outside gene matches: 13. The CDR3 totals 19 residues.

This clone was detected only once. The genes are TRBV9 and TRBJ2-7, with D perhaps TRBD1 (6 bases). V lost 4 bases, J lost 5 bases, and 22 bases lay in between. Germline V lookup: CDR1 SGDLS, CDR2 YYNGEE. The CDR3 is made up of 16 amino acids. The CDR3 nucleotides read TGTGCCAGCAGCCCCACCCCGTTGGTAGGGGGAGACGAGCAGTACTTC. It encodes CASSPTPLVGGDEQYF.

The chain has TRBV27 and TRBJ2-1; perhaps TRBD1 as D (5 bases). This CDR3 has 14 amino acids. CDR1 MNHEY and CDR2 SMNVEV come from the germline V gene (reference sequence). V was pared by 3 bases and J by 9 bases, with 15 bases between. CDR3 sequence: CASSFWGRVAEQFF. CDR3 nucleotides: TGTGCCAGCAGTTTTTGGGGCAGGGTGGCTGAGCAGTTCTTC.

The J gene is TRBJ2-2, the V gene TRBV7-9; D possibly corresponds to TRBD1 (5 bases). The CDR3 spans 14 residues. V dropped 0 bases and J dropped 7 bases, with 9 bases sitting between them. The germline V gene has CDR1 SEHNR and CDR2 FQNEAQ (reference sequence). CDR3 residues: CASSLATESGELFF. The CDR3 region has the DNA TGTGCCAGCAGCTTAGCGACAGAAAGCGGGGAGCTGTTTTTT.

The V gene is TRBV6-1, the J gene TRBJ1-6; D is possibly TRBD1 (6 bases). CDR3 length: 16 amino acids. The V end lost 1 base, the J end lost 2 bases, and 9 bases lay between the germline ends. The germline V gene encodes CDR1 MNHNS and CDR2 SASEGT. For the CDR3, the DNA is TGTGCCAGCAGTGAAGACAGGGTGACCTATAATTCACCCCTCCACTTT. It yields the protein CASSEDRVTYNSPLHF.

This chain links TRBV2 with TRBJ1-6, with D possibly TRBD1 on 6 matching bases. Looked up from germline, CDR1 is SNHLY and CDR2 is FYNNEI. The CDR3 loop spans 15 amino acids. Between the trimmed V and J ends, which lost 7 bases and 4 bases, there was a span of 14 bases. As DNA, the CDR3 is TGTGCCAGCACCAAAGGGGGGGTTTATAATTCACCCCTCCACTTT. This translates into CASTKGGVYNSPLHF.

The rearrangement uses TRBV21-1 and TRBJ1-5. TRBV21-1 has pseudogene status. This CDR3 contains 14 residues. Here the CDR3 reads CASSTRSCNQPQHF. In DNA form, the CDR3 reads TGTGCCAGCAGCACTCGGAGTTGTAATCAGCCCCAGCATTTT.

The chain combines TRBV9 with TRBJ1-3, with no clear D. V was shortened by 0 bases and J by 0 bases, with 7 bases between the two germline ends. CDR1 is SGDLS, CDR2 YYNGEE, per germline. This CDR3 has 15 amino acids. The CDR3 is CASSVDGSSGNTIYF. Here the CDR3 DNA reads TGTGCCAGCAGCGTAGATGGCAGCTCTGGAAACACCATATATTTT.

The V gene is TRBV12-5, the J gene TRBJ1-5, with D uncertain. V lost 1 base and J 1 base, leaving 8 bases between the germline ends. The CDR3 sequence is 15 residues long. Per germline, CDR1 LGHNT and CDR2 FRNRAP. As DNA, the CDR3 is TGTGCTAGTGGTTTGGCCCCGGTAAGCAATCAGCCCCAGCATTTT. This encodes CASGLAPVSNQPQHF. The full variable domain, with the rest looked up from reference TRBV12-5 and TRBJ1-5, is DARVTQTPRHKVTEMGQEVTMRCQPILGHNTVFWYRQTMMQGLELLAYFRNRAPLDDSGMPKDRFSAEMPDATLATLKIQPSEPRDSAVYFCASGLAPVSNQPQHFGDGTRLSIL.

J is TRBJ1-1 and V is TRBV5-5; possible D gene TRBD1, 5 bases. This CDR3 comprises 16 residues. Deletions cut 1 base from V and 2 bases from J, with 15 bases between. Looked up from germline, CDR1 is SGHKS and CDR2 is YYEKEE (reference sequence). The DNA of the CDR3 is TGTGCCAGCAGCTTGCGTCCTGCAGGGTTTAACACTGAAGCTTTCTTT. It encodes CASSLRPAGFNTEAFF.

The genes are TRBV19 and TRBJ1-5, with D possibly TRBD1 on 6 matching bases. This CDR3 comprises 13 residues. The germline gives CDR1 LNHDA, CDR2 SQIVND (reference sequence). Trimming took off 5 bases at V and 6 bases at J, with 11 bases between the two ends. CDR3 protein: CASSEQGGQPQHF. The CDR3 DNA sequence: TGTGCCAGTAGTGAACAGGGAGGTCAGCCCCAGCATTTT.

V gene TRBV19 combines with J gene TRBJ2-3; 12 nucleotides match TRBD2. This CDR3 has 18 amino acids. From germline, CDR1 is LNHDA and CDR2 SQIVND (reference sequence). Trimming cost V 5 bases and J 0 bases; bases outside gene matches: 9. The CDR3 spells CASSPLAGGKTSTDTQYF. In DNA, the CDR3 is TGTGCCAGTAGTCCGCTAGCGGGAGGGAAGACGAGCACAGATACGCAGTATTTT.

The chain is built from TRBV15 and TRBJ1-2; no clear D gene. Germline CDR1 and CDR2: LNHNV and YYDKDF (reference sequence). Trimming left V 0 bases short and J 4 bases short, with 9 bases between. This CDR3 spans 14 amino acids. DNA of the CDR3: TGTGCCACCAGCAGAGATGAACAGTTCTATGGCTACACCTTC. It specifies CATSRDEQFYGYTF.

The DNA of the CDR3 is TGTGCCAGCAGCCAAGGCACAGATACGCAGTATTTT. Amino acid sequence: CASSQGTDTQYF. The chain employs TRBV3-1 (or the pseudogene TRBV3-2) and TRBJ2-3, with D uncertain. Trimming took off 1 base at V and 1 base at J, with 0 bases between the two ends. This CDR3 spans 12 amino acids. Germline CDR1 and CDR2: LGHDT and YNNKEL (reference sequence).